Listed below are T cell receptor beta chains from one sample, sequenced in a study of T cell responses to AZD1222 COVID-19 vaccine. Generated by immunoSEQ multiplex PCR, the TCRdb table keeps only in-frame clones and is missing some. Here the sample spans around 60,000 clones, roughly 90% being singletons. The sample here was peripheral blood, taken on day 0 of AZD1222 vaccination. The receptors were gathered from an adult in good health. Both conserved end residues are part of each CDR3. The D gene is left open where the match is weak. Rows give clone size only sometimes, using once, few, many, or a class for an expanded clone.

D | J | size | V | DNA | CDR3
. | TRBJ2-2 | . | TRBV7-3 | TGTGCCAGCAGCTTATCGCGGGGGCGGAACACCGGGGAGCTGTTTTTT | CASSLSRGRNTGELFF
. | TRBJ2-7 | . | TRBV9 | TGTGCCAGCAGCGTAGGTGCGCGGGGATCCTACGAGCAGTACTTC | CASSVGARGSYEQYF
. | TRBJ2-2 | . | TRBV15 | TGTGCCACCAGCAGAGATAAGGAGGGTACCAGGGAGCTGTTTTTT | CATSRDKEGTRELFF
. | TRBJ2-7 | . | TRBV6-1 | TGTGCCAGCAGTGAACAGAGCCCCAGGTACGAGCAGTACTTC | CASSEQSPRYEQYF
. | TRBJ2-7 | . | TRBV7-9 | TGTGCCAGCAGTTTACCGACAGGTTTTTACGAGCAGTACTTC | CASSLPTGFYEQYF
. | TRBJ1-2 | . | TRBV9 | TGTGCCAGCACCCCGGGACGGGAAAACTATGGCTACACCTTC | CASTPGRENYGYTF
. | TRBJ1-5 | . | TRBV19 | TGTGCCAGTAGTATAGGGAGGGGCGCCTTAAGCAATCAGCCCCAGCATTTT | CASSIGRGALSNQPQHF
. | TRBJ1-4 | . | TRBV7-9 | TGTGCCAGCAGCTGGGCCGACAGGGAAAAACTGTTTTTT | CASSWADREKLFF
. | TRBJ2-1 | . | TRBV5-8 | TGTGCCAGCAGCTACGGAGGCAGGACCTACAATGAGCAGTTCTTC | CASSYGGRTYNEQFF
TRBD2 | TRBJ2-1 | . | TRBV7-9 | TGTGCCAGCAGCCGTAGCGGGGCCTCTTACAATGAGCAGTTCTTC | CASSRSGASYNEQFF
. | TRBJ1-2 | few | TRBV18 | TGTGCCAGCTCACCTGAGCGGACAGCTTACAACTATGGCTACACCTTC | CASSPERTAYNYGYTF
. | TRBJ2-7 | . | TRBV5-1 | TGCGCCAGCAGCCAGGGAATACCGAGCTCCTACGAGCAGTACTTC | CASSQGIPSSYEQYF
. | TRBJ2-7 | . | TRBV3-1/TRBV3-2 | TGTGCCAGCAGCTCGACATCCGGTGGGTACGAGCAGTACTTC | CASSSTSGGYEQYF
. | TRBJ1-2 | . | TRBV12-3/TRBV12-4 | TGTGCCAGCAGTCCCTTCATCGGCTATGGCTACACCTTC | CASSPFIGYGYTF
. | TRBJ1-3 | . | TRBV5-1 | TGCGCCAGCAGAAACATAGAAACTGGAAACACCATATATTTT | CASRNIETGNTIYF
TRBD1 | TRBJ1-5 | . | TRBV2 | TGTGCCAGCAGTAACCCCAGGGGGCGAGGCAATCAGCCCCAGCATTTT | CASSNPRGRGNQPQHF
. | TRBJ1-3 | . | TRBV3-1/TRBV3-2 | TGTGCCAGCAGAGTCACCTCTGGAAACACCATATATTTT | CASRVTSGNTIYF
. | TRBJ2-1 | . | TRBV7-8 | TGTGCCAGCAGCTTGAGTGGGGCAGGGGCATCCTACAATGAGCAGTTCTTC | CASSLSGAGASYNEQFF
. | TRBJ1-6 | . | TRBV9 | TGTGCCAGCAGCCCCCGTATGAATTCACCCCTCCACTTT | CASSPRMNSPLHF
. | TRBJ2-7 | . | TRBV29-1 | TGCAGCGTTGGGACCCGCCACGAGCAGTACTTC | CSVGTRHEQYF
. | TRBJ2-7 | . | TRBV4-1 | TGCGCCAGCAGCCAAGAAGAGTTCGAACTTTACTCCTACGAGCAGTACTTC | CASSQEEFELYSYEQYF
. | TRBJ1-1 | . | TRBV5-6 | TGTGCCAGCAGCTTGTATAACAGGGCAAACACTGAAGCTTTCTTT | CASSLYNRANTEAFF
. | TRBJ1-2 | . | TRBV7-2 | TGTGCCAGCAGCCCCGGACAGAACTATGGCTACACCTTC | CASSPGQNYGYTF
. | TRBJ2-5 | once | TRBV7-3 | TGTGCCAGCAGCTTAGGCGGTTTGTACCAAGAGACCCAGTACTTC | CASSLGGLYQETQYF
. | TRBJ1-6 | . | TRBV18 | TGTGCCAGCTCACCCGGGCAGGTGATTGATTCACCCCTCCACTTT | CASSPGQVIDSPLHF
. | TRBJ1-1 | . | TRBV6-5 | TGTGCCAGCAGTTACGGAGGGCCCACTGAAGCTTTCTTT | CASSYGGPTEAFF
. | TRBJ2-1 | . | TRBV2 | TGTGCCAGCAGTGATGACGTGCGGGGCGATGAGCAGTTCTTC | CASSDDVRGDEQFF
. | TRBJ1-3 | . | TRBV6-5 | TGTGCCAGCAGGACAACAGCGCTCTCTGGAAACACCATATATTTT | CASRTTALSGNTIYF
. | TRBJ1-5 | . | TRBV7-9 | TGTGCCAGCAGCTTAGCCAGGGAGGGCAATCAGCCCCAGCATTTT | CASSLAREGNQPQHF
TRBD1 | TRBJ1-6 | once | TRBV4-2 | TGTGCCAGCAGCCAGGGACAGGGGGCCTCCTATAATTCACCCCTCCACTTT | CASSQGQGASYNSPLHF
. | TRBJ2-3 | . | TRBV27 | TGTGCCAGCAGTTTAAGGGGAACAGATACGCAGTATTTT | CASSLRGTDTQYF
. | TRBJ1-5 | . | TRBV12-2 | TGTGCAAGTTTATACAGAAAAAATCAGCCCCAGCATTTT | CASLYRKNQPQHF
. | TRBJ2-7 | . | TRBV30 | TGTGCCTGGAGTTTGGGGGACAACTACGAGCAGTACTTC | CAWSLGDNYEQYF
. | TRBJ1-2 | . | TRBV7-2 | TGTGCCAGCAGCCCGAACCTTCTAAACTATGGCTACACCTTC | CASSPNLLNYGYTF
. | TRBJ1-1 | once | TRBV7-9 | TGTGCCAGCAGCTCAATAGGACGGATGAACACTGAAGCTTTCTTT | CASSSIGRMNTEAFF
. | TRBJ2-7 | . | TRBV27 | TGTGCCAGCAGTTTTCAGGGTTTTAACGAGCAGTACTTC | CASSFQGFNEQYF
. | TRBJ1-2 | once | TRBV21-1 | TGTGCCAGCCAGGGACAGGGGTTTGTGGGCTACACCTTC | CASQGQGFVGYTF
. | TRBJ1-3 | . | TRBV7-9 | TGTGCCAGCAGCTTAACGACGGAAAACACCATATATTTT | CASSLTTENTIYF
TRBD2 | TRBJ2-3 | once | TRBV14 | TGTGCCAGCAGCCAAGAGTGGGGACTAGCGGCCGGAGCGCAGTATTTT | CASSQEWGLAAGAQYF
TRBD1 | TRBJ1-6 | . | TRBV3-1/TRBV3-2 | TGTGCCAGCAGCCAGGGACAGGGGTTCCTCCCCCTCCACTTT | CASSQGQGFLPLHF
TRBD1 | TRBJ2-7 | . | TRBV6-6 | TGTGCCAGCAGGCCCCCGGGACAGGGCTACGAGCAGTACTTC | CASRPPGQGYEQYF
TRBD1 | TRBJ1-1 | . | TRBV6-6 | TGTGCCAGCAGCAACAGGGGGGCTGAAGCTTTCTTT | CASSNRGAEAFF
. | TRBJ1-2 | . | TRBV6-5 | TGTGCCAGCAGGAGAACAGGGAATAATAACTATGGCTACACCTTC | CASRRTGNNNYGYTF